This T cell receptor beta chain was observed in a study of graft-versus-host responses after intestinal transplantation. Study in general: Those transplanted obtained multivisceral, liver-intestinal, or isolated intestinal grafts.

Study-level points and caveats: The study found high graft-versus-host to host-versus-graft clonal ratios in allografts of patients with graft-donor T cell macrochimerism. GvH clones surfaced in recipient marrow, some emerging earlier in ileum or blood.

On this clone: Its antigen is still unknown.

Only in-frame clones appear in the TCRdb table, and some are missing; sequencing was by immunoSEQ multiplex PCR. Of approximately 71,000 clones listed, more than 80% are singletons. The CDR3 extends over 16 amino acids. Germline CDR1 SNHLY, CDR2 FYNNEI. The ends were cut back, 4 bases at V and 4 bases at J, with 19 bases in the middle. The chain carries TRBV2 and TRBJ1-2; D uncertain. This receptor was identified in a human donor who received an intestinal transplant. The specimen was unstimulated CD8+ T cells sorted from spleen or lymph node cells, collected before intestinal transplant. CDR3 residues: CASSGTRESGFYGYTF. CDR3 sequence (DNA): TGTGCCAGCAGTGGGACTAGGGAGTCGGGATTCTATGGCTACACCTTC.